This TCR beta chain was profiled in a study of CD8 T cells in ankylosing spondylitis. TCRdb re-analysed the 5' RACE reads in MiXCR, keeping a single row per CDR3 protein. The sample comprises about 460,000 distinct CDR3 sequences, about 5.4% of which are singletons, and approximately 4% rests with the top ten. The V end lost 6 bases, the J end lost 6 bases, and 14 bases lay between the germline ends. This CDR3 region has 14 residues. Looked up from germline, CDR1 is ENHRY and CDR2 is SYGVKD. This clonotype occurred a few times. Its target is not known. Study-level points and caveats: Ankylosing spondylitis blood seemed to carry a telltale TCR beta motif made of about 8 highly homologous variants.

This sequence originates from a male donor with ankylosing spondylitis. The sample comprised blood, either unsorted or a sorted T cell fraction (not recorded which). The chain joins TRBV10-3 to TRBJ1-4; a weak D match, TRBD1 (5 bases). In DNA, the CDR3 is TGTGCCATCAGCGGGACCGGGACGGATGAAAAACTGTTTTTT. It is translated as CAISGTGTDEKLFF.